This T cell receptor beta chain stems from a study of cytomegalovirus exposure and HLA in healthy donors. The PCR was carried out with 60 Vbeta primers and 13 Jbeta primers. Original processing methods: Among the unique TCR beta chains that a later analysis counted, about 85 million in all, roughly 11 million were shared. Measured with immunoSEQ multiplex PCR; TCRdb has only the in-frame clones, and not every one. V, J and clone size derive from that table, while D and trimming were established from the DNA sequence. Its listing shows 180,000 or so clones. This TCR came from a boy aged 5-17 years in good health and CMV-seronegative. Sequencing used PBMCs.

CDR3 region: CASTGQATYEQYF. CDR3 DNA sequence: TGTGCCAGCACGGGACAGGCAACCTACGAGCAGTACTTC. This chain connects TRBV6-1 to TRBJ2-7, with 8 bases lining up with TRBD1. This CDR3 region has 13 residues. CDR1 MNHNS and CDR2 SASEGT come from the germline V gene. V lost 7 bases and J lost 2; bases outside the gene matches: 4.